These 6 T cell receptor beta chains were sequenced from one sample in a study of T cell responses to AZD1222 COVID-19 vaccine. TCRdb keeps only in-frame clones here, not all; method: immunoSEQ multiplex PCR. The data show 90,000 or so clones, about 88% seen once. Sequencing was performed on peripheral blood, taken on day 0 of AZD1222 vaccination. The receptors were sampled from an adult in good health.

The rearrangement joins TRBV6-4 to TRBJ2-1, with D perhaps matching TRBD2 (5 bases). The V end lost 5 bases, the J end lost 0 bases, and 5 bases lay between the germline ends. Looked up from germline, CDR1 is MRHNA and CDR2 is SNTAGT. This CDR3 is 13 amino acids long. The CDR3 DNA reads TGTGCCAGCAGTACTAGCTCCTACAATGAGCAGTTCTTC. It codes for CASSTSSYNEQFF.

The V and J genes are TRBV6-5 and TRBJ2-7, with no clear D. CDR1 and CDR2 from the germline V gene are MNHEY and SVGAGI. The V end was cut by 6 bases, the J end by 3 bases, with 12 bases between. The CDR3 runs to 13 residues. CDR3 protein: CASSPPGFYEQYF. CDR3 sequence (DNA): TGTGCCAGCAGCCCCCCAGGCTTCTACGAGCAGTACTTC.

The rearrangement joins TRBV12-3 or TRBV12-4 to TRBJ1-5; no firm D call. The germline V and J ends were trimmed by 5 bases and 8 bases, with 10 bases remaining between them. The CDR3 length is 12 residues. DNA of the CDR3: TGTGCCAGCAGTCGAACACAGAAGCCCCAGCATTTT. It specifies CASSRTQKPQHF.

The CDR3 is CASSVTGRSYEQYF. CDR3 DNA sequence: TGTGCCAGCTCAGTGACAGGTCGCTCCTACGAGCAGTACTTC. This sequence joins TRBV18 and TRBJ2-7; D possibly corresponds to TRBD1 (6 bases). CDR3 length equals 14 residues. The V end lost 5 bases, the J end lost 0 bases, and 11 bases lay between the germline ends. CDR1 is KGHSH, CDR2 LQKENI, per germline. The variable domain in full, completed from reference TRBV18 and TRBJ2-7, reads NAGVMQNPRHLVRRRGQEARLRCSPMKGHSHVYWYRQLPEEGLKFMVYLQKENIIDESGMPKERFSAEFPKEGPSILRIQQVVRGDSAAYFCASSVTGRSYEQYFGPGTRLTVT.

J is TRBJ2-2 and V is TRBV11-3; the D gene is possibly TRBD1 (6 bases). The CDR3 runs to 15 residues. V lost 4 bases and J lost 7, with 16 bases in between. Germline values: CDR1 SGHNT, CDR2 YENEEA. In nucleotides, the CDR3 is TGTGCCAGCAGCTCCTTTAGTGGGGGCTACGGGGAGCTGTTTTTT. Residues: CASSSFSGGYGELFF. Full variable domain (rest looked up from reference TRBV11-3 and TRBJ2-2): EAGVVQSPRYKIIEKKQPVAFWCNPISGHNTLYWYLQNLGQGPELLIRYENEEAVDDSQLPKDRFSAERLKGVDSTLKIQPAELGDSAVYLCASSSFSGGYGELFFGEGSRLTVL.

V is TRBV6-5 and J is TRBJ2-1, with D perhaps matching TRBD2 (6 bases). V was pared by 6 bases and J by 8 bases, with 20 bases between. The CDR3 has 15 amino acids. Germline assignment: CDR1 MNHEY and CDR2 SVGAGI. The CDR3 spells CASSPGGTYTHEQFF. In DNA form, the CDR3 reads TGTGCCAGCAGCCCCGGCGGGACCTACACCCATGAGCAGTTCTTC.